These 14 T cell receptor beta chains came from one sample sequenced in a study of CD8 T cells in ankylosing spondylitis. TCRdb analysed the 5' RACE reads with MiXCR anew, one entry per CDR3 protein. The repertoire holds just over 350,000 distinct CDR3 sequences, with approximately 20% as singletons. The sample consisted of blood, either unsorted or a sorted T cell fraction (not recorded which). These receptors were taken from a male donor with ankylosing spondylitis or in good health (not recorded which).

The J gene is TRBJ2-5, the V gene TRBV6-5; D gene uncertain. V lost 0 bases to trimming and J lost 0 bases, with 5 bases between them. CDR1 and CDR2 (germline): MNHEY, SVGAGI. The CDR3 is 14 amino acids. Written as DNA, the CDR3 is TGTGCCAGCAGTTACTCGCGGTACCAAGAGACCCAGTACTTC. Protein product: CASSYSRYQETQYF.

The chain couples TRBV7-9 to TRBJ2-1, with D possibly matching TRBD1 (6 bases). V gave up 6 bases and J gave up 9 bases, with 21 bases separating them. The CDR3 covers 15 residues. Per the germline V gene, CDR1 is SEHNR and CDR2 is FQNEAQ (reference sequence). Here the CDR3 reads CASSSGAGDISEQFF. The CDR3 DNA reads as TGTGCCAGCAGTTCCGGGGCAGGGGACATAAGTGAGCAGTTCTTC.

This clonotype was counted a few times. This chain uses TRBV9 with TRBJ2-7; D gene unclear. Germline V gives CDR1 SGDLS, CDR2 YYNGEE. The V gene lost 1 base and the J gene lost 3 bases, with 11 bases spanning the gap. The CDR3 runs to 14 residues. Here the CDR3 reads CASSVTAGDYEQYF. The CDR3 bases are TGTGCCAGCAGCGTAACGGCAGGTGACTACGAGCAGTACTTC. The full variable domain, its missing parts supplied by reference TRBV9 and TRBJ2-7, is DSGVTQTPKHLITATGQRVTLRCSPRSGDLSVYWYQQSLDQGLQFLIQYYNGEERAKGNILERFSAQQFPDLHSELNLSSLELGDSALYFCASSVTAGDYEQYFGPGTRLTVT.

This clonotype was seen a handful of times. The chain carries TRBV11-2 and TRBJ2-1; possible D gene TRBD2, 5 bases. Germline V gene data show CDR1 as SGHAT and CDR2 as FQNNGV. The CDR3 consists of 16 residues. V was pared by 0 bases and J by 7 bases, with 16 bases between. DNA for the CDR3: TGTGCCAGCAGCTTAGAAAGGGAGAGGATCTTAAATGAGCAGTTCTTC. The encoded protein is CASSLERERILNEQFF.

This clonotype came up a few times. The rearrangement joins TRBV27 to TRBJ2-1; no reliable D call. Germline V CDR1 and CDR2: MNHEY, SMNVEV (reference sequence). CDR3 length: 13 residues. V shed 3 bases and J shed 3 bases, with 6 bases lying between them. The CDR3 loop reads CASSFMGYNEQFF. As DNA, the CDR3 is TGTGCCAGCAGTTTTATGGGCTACAATGAGCAGTTCTTC.

The chain employs TRBV7-2 and TRBJ2-3; 7 bases are a match to TRBD2. With 4 bases clipped from V and 2 bases from J, the junction kept 6 bases outside the gene matches. The V gene's germline CDR1 is SGHTA and CDR2 FQGNSA. The CDR3 spans 15 residues. DNA for the CDR3: TGTGCCAGCAGCTCACGGGACTACCTCACAGATACGCAGTATTTT. Its translation is CASSSRDYLTDTQYF.

The chain carries TRBV28 and TRBJ2-7; the D gene is possibly TRBD1 (6 bases). Trimming pared 6 bases from V and 5 bases from J, leaving 17 bases between. Germline V gives CDR1 MDHEN, CDR2 SYDVKM. This CDR3 has 14 residues. The CDR3 coding sequence is TGTGCCAGCAGGTCTTTGGGGACACTCCACGAGCAGTACTTC. It yields the protein CASRSLGTLHEQYF.

The sample holds a few counts of this clonotype. This chain connects TRBV3-1 to TRBJ2-7, with a possible D match to TRBD1 (6 bases). V was shortened by 4 bases and J by 3 bases, with 13 bases between the two germline ends. Germline V gene sequence: CDR1 LGHDT, CDR2 YNNKEL (reference sequence). This CDR3 has 14 amino acids. DNA for the CDR3: TGTGCCAGCAGCCCCCCCGCCAGGGGCTACGAGCAGTACTTC. Translated: CASSPPARGYEQYF.

This clonotype turned up a few times. V usage is TRBV12-3 or TRBV12-4 and J usage is TRBJ2-5, with a tentative D call TRBD1 (6 bases). The CDR3 covers 14 residues. The V and J ends lost 6 bases and 4 bases respectively, with 15 bases between them. The CDR3 loop reads CASSSDWGPETQYF. The CDR3 DNA is TGTGCCAGCAGCTCCGACTGGGGGCCAGAGACCCAGTACTTC.

The rearrangement joins TRBV11-2 to TRBJ2-5; D unclear. Trimming left V 0 bases short and J 5 bases short, with 13 bases between. The CDR3 runs to 15 residues. Germline loops: CDR1 SGHAT, CDR2 FQNNGV. In DNA, the CDR3 is TGTGCCAGCAGCTTAGATAGCCTAGTGAGGGAGACCCAGTACTTC. It translates to CASSLDSLVRETQYF.

The rearrangement links TRBV4-2 to TRBJ2-2; D ambiguous. V was shortened by 0 bases and J by 1 base, with 9 bases between the two germline ends. Looked up from germline, CDR1 is LGHNA and CDR2 is YNFKEQ. The CDR3 loop spans 16 amino acids. CDR3 region: CASSQERAGNTGELFF. Written as DNA, the CDR3 is TGTGCCAGCAGCCAAGAACGTGCCGGGAACACCGGGGAGCTGTTTTTT.

This clonotype was observed a handful of times. The chain has TRBV9 and TRBJ2-1, with a possible D match to TRBD2 (6 bases). Germline CDR1 reads SGDLS; CDR2 reads YYNGEE. V lost 2 bases and J lost 3, with 9 bases in between. The CDR3 covers 14 residues. CDR3 in amino acids: CASSVYGGYNEQFF. The CDR3 DNA sequence: TGTGCCAGCAGCGTCTACGGGGGCTACAATGAGCAGTTCTTC.

V is TRBV4-1 and J is TRBJ2-7; D possibly uses TRBD1 or TRBD2 (5 bases each). Per germline, CDR1 MGHRA and CDR2 YSYEKL. V lost 4 bases and J 9 bases, leaving 13 bases between the germline ends. This CDR3 has 12 amino acids. This chain's CDR3 is CASSRLGERQYF. As DNA, the CDR3 is TGCGCCAGCAGCCGATTAGGGGAGAGGCAGTACTTC.

This chain uses TRBV4-1 with TRBJ2-5; the D gene is possibly TRBD1 (5 bases). CDR3 length equals 14 residues. Germline values: CDR1 MGHRA, CDR2 YSYEKL. The ends were cut back, 4 bases at V and 1 base at J, with 10 bases in the middle. The CDR3 is CASSPRQLQETQYF. CDR3 nucleotide sequence: TGCGCCAGCAGCCCCCGACAGCTCCAAGAGACCCAGTACTTC.